What follows describes a single T cell receptor (beta chain). What it binds is unknown. These data come from a study of blood T cells in healthy people across ages. At the level of the study: Per every two T cells, about one barcoded beta molecule was captured by template switching. Study-wide points: Relative to aged donors, long-lived donors carried more naive CD4+ cells and displayed higher diversity. Investigators viewed diversity estimates from one million T cells as underestimates, the study reported. Diversity of TCR beta per million T cells declined in a roughly linear way with age.

Sample-barcoded 5' priming and a J-beta primer mix drove a second PCR of roughly 6 to 12 cycles. A single record per CDR3 protein comes from TCRdb applying MiXCR to the 5' RACE reads. The sample shows some 670,000 distinct CDR3 sequences, 52% of them seen only once. CDR1 and CDR2 (germline): MNHNS, SASEGT. Trimming stripped 1 base from V and 1 base from J, with 8 bases between. This CDR3 spans 15 amino acids. The receptor was isolated from an elderly woman in good health. The V gene is TRBV6-1, the J gene TRBJ1-5; D not certain. The sequencing input was blood. Written as DNA, the CDR3 is TGTGCCAGCAGTGAAGGTGTAGGGAGCAATCAGCCCCAGCATTTT. Residues: CASSEGVGSNQPQHF.